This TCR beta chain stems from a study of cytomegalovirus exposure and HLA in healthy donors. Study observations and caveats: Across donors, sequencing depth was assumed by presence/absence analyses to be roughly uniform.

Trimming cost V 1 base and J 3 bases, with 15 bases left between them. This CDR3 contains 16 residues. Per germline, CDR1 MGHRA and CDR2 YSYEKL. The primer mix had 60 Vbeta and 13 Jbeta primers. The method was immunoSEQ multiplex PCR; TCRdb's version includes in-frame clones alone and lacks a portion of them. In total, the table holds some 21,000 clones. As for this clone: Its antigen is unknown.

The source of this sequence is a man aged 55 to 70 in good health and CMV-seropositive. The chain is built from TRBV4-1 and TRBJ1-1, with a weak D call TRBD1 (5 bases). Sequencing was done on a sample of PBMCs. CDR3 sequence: CASSQVGGRLDTEAFF. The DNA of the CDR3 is TGCGCCAGCAGCCAAGTGGGGGGGAGACTGGACACTGAAGCTTTCTTT.